A single sample is the source of the 23 T cell receptor beta chains below, sequenced in a study of cytomegalovirus exposure and HLA in healthy donors. Assay: immunoSEQ multiplex PCR; the TCRdb copy retains only in-frame clones and omits some. The table includes some 98,000 clones, approximately 84% detected once. Sequencing was carried out using PBMCs. These receptors were obtained from a man between 18 and 29 years old in good health and CMV-seropositive.

The table lists this clone with a count of one. The rearrangement uses TRBV11-3 and TRBJ2-1, with D maybe TRBD2 (5 bases). Germline V gives CDR1 SGHNT, CDR2 YENEEA. Trimming removed 4 bases at V and 6 bases at J, with 10 bases between. This CDR3 region has 13 residues. The CDR3 region has the DNA TGTGCCAGCAGCTCTGCGGGTGGCAATGAGCAGTTCTTC. Amino acid sequence: CASSSAGGNEQFF. The full variable domain, with the rest looked up from reference TRBV11-3 and TRBJ2-1, is EAGVVQSPRYKIIEKKQPVAFWCNPISGHNTLYWYLQNLGQGPELLIRYENEEAVDDSQLPKDRFSAERLKGVDSTLKIQPAELGDSAVYLCASSSAGGNEQFFGPGTRLTVL.

The genes are TRBV5-1 and TRBJ1-4, with D possibly TRBD1 on 5 matching bases. From germline, CDR1 is SGHRS and CDR2 YFSETQ. The CDR3 is 16 residues long. V gave up 0 bases and J gave up 4 bases, with 13 bases separating them. The CDR3 DNA is TGCGCCAGCAGCTTGGCCGAGGGACTGCTTAATGAAAAACTGTTTTTT. Its protein product is CASSLAEGLLNEKLFF. Using reference TRBV5-1 and TRBJ1-4 for the parts outside the CDR3, the full variable domain is KAGVTQTPRYLIKTRGQQVTLSCSPISGHRSVSWYQQTPGQGLQFLFEYFSETQRNKGNFPGRFSGRQFSNSRSEMNVSTLELGDSALYLCASSLAEGLLNEKLFFGSGTQLSVL.

The gene calls are TRBV10-3 and TRBJ1-3; D is unclear. V lost 6 bases to trimming and J lost 0 bases, with 12 bases between them. The CDR3 runs to 15 residues. The V gene's germline CDR1 is ENHRY and CDR2 SYGVKD. The CDR3 reads CAISEVLSSGNTIYF. The CDR3 DNA is TGTGCCATCAGCGAAGTTCTGAGCTCTGGAAACACCATATATTTT.

The chain employs TRBV6-5 and TRBJ1-6; 10 bases line up with TRBD1. The J segment lost 8 bases and the V segment lost 4 bases, leaving 2 bases of the junction unmatched. Germline V gene lookup returns CDR1 MNHEY and CDR2 SVGAGI. The CDR3 contains 14 residues. For the CDR3, the DNA is TGTGCCAGCAGTTCGGACAGGGGGGATTCACCCCTCCACTTT. Encoded protein: CASSSDRGDSPLHF.

CDR3 sequence reads: CASSEGLNSGNTIYF. CDR3 nucleotide sequence: TGTGCCAGCAGCGAGGGACTGAACTCTGGAAACACCATATATTTT. The chain employs TRBV9 and TRBJ1-3; D may be TRBD1 (5 bases). The CDR3 sequence is 15 residues long. Trimming pared 3 bases from V and 0 bases from J, leaving 10 bases between. Germline CDR1 SGDLS, CDR2 YYNGEE.

The rearrangement links TRBV7-2 to TRBJ1-4; 7 nucleotides match TRBD1. CDR3 length equals 16 residues. The germline V gene encodes CDR1 SGHTA and CDR2 FQGNSA. J gave up 4 bases and V 5 bases, and 10 bases lay outside the gene matches. The CDR3 DNA is TGTGCCAGCAGCCTCACCCCGGGACAGAATAATGAAAAACTGTTTTTT. Translating it yields CASSLTPGQNNEKLFF.

The chain has TRBV5-1 and TRBJ2-5; D may be TRBD1 (5 bases). Germline V lookup: CDR1 SGHRS, CDR2 YFSETQ. Trimming removed 5 bases at V and 1 base at J, with 24 bases between. The CDR3 sequence is 18 residues long. The chain's CDR3 is CASSAILRTLGLQETQYF. Here the CDR3 DNA reads TGCGCCAGCAGTGCGATTTTAAGGACACTTGGCCTCCAAGAGACCCAGTACTTC.

The chain links TRBV18 to TRBJ2-2, with D uncertain. V was pared by 0 bases and J by 7 bases, with 9 bases between. This CDR3 is built from 14 residues. Per germline, CDR1 KGHSH and CDR2 LQKENI. The CDR3 DNA reads TGTGCCAGCTCACCACCGTCGGGTTTCGGGGAGCTGTTTTTT. It codes for CASSPPSGFGELFF.

The V and J genes are TRBV9 and TRBJ1-1, with no clear D. The CDR3 is 14 residues long. CDR1 is SGDLS and CDR2 is YYNGEE in the germline V gene. The ends were cut back, 1 base at V and 1 base at J, with 8 bases in the middle. The CDR3 spells CASSVNLRNTEAFF. The DNA of the CDR3 is TGTGCCAGCAGCGTAAATCTACGGAACACTGAAGCTTTCTTT.

The gene calls are TRBV28 and TRBJ2-3; weak D call: TRBD2 (5 bases). The germline CDR1 and CDR2 sequences are MDHEN and SYDVKM. The CDR3 consists of 16 residues. V was shortened by 8 bases and J by 2 bases, with 20 bases between the two germline ends. Here the CDR3 reads CASHAPLYRDTDTQYF. Written as DNA, the CDR3 is TGTGCCAGCCACGCCCCCCTGTACCGGGACACAGATACGCAGTATTTT.

V usage is TRBV4-1 and J usage is TRBJ2-2, with 8 positions matching TRBD1. The CDR3 extends over 15 amino acids. Losses at the gene ends were 4 bases for V and 6 bases for J; bases not matched to a gene: 7. Germline V gives CDR1 MGHRA, CDR2 YSYEKL. Written as DNA, the CDR3 is TGCGCCAGCAGCCCAGGGGGCGGATCGGCCGGGGAGCTGTTTTTT. Translated, it gives CASSPGGGSAGELFF.

CDR3 loop: CASSYEGGGAYEQYF. Written as DNA, the CDR3 is TGTGCCAGCAGTTACGAAGGCGGGGGGGCATACGAGCAGTACTTC. The V and J genes are TRBV6-5 and TRBJ2-7; 9 positions agree with TRBD2. CDR1 MNHEY and CDR2 SVGAGI come from the germline V gene. Unmatched junction bases numbered 6, after V lost 2 bases and J lost 4 bases. This CDR3 has 15 residues.

In its sample, this clone was seen a few times. This sequence joins TRBV2 and TRBJ2-2, with D maybe TRBD2 (6 bases). The CDR3 loop spans 14 amino acids. The V end was cut by 7 bases, the J end by 6 bases, with 15 bases between. CDR1 and CDR2 (germline): SNHLY, FYNNEI. Here the CDR3 reads CASNNRRLAGELFF. In DNA form, the CDR3 reads TGTGCCAGCAACAACCGCCGACTAGCCGGGGAGCTGTTTTTT.

In the case of this clone: This same CDR3 is encoded by further DNA sequences in the sample. For the CDR3, the DNA is TGTGCCAGCAGCCAAGATCTAGCGGGAGGGACAGATACGCAGTATTTT. It specifies CASSQDLAGGTDTQYF. The chain uses TRBV4-2 and TRBJ2-3, with 12 bases matching TRBD2. Germline-derived CDR1 and CDR2 are LGHNA and YNFKEQ. V lost 0 bases and J lost 3; bases outside the gene matches: 1. The CDR3 loop spans 16 amino acids.

V usage is TRBV5-1 and J usage is TRBJ2-5, with a weak D call TRBD1 (6 bases). The CDR3 extends over 16 amino acids. The germline V and J ends were trimmed by 0 bases and 4 bases, with 16 bases remaining between them. The V gene's germline CDR1 is SGHRS and CDR2 YFSETQ. This chain's CDR3 is CASSLATQGFRETQYF. CDR3 nucleotide sequence: TGCGCCAGCAGCTTGGCCACACAGGGTTTTCGAGAGACCCAGTACTTC.

The J gene is TRBJ2-7, the V gene TRBV11-2; tentatively, D is TRBD2 (6 bases). Germline assignment: CDR1 SGHAT and CDR2 FQNNGV. This CDR3 has 14 amino acids. Trimming took off 5 bases at V and 3 bases at J, with 14 bases between the two ends. Here the CDR3 DNA reads TGTGCCAGCAGCCCGGGACTCGTAGTCTACGAGCAGTACTTC. Translated: CASSPGLVVYEQYF.

The rearrangement links TRBV29-1 to TRBJ2-7; 7 nucleotides agree with TRBD2. CDR3 size: 11 residues. Germline-derived CDR1 and CDR2 are SQVTM and ANQGSEA. The V and J ends lost 7 bases and 5 bases, in that order; junction bases with no gene match: 5. This CDR3 is CSGLGTNEQYF. DNA for the CDR3: TGCAGCGGCCTAGGGACTAACGAGCAGTACTTC.

The chain recombines TRBV7-2 with TRBJ2-3; 8 nucleotides match TRBD1. V was clipped by 6 bases and J by 4 bases; unmatched bases: 15. This CDR3 is 17 amino acids long. Per germline, CDR1 SGHTA and CDR2 FQGNSA. The CDR3 spells CASRPASDRAWADTQYF. The CDR3 DNA reads as TGTGCCAGCAGACCCGCATCGGACAGGGCATGGGCAGATACGCAGTATTTT. The variable domain in full, completed from reference TRBV7-2 and TRBJ2-3, reads GAGVSQSPSNKVTEKGKDVELRCDPISGHTALYWYRQSLGQGLEFLIYFQGNSAPDKSGLPSDRFSAERTGGSVSTLTIQRTQQEDSAVYLCASRPASDRAWADTQYFGPGTRLTVL.

The CDR3, as DNA: TGTGCCAGCAGCTCCGGACTAGCGGGAAGGAAAGATACGCAGTATTTT. Amino acid sequence: CASSSGLAGRKDTQYF. The V gene is TRBV5-5, the J gene TRBJ2-3; 12 positions match TRBD2. The CDR3 totals 16 residues. Unmatched junction bases numbered 7, after V lost 3 bases and J lost 5 bases. Germline V gives CDR1 SGHKS, CDR2 YYEKEE (reference sequence).

The gene calls are TRBV2 and TRBJ2-7; weak D call: TRBD1 (5 bases). Germline V gene lookup returns CDR1 SNHLY and CDR2 FYNNEI. This CDR3 is 14 amino acids long. With 7 bases removed from V and 7 bases from J, the gap between germline ends came to 20 bases. The CDR3 DNA sequence: TGTGCCAGCAAACTCGGACACCCAAGTTGGGAGCAGTACTTC. It is translated as CASKLGHPSWEQYF.

With respect to this clone: This same CDR3 is encoded by further DNA sequences in the sample. The chain is built from TRBV6-1 and TRBJ2-3; 7 positions agree with TRBD2. With 3 bases clipped from V and 0 bases from J, the junction kept 0 bases outside the gene matches. This CDR3 comprises 14 residues. CDR1 and CDR2 from the germline V gene are MNHNS and SASEGT. The CDR3 sequence: CASSEGGSTDTQYF. CDR3 bases: TGTGCCAGCAGTGAGGGGGGGAGCACAGATACGCAGTATTTT.

This rearrangement joins TRBV18 to TRBJ2-5; TRBD2 matches 8 bases. The CDR3 is made up of 14 amino acids. CDR1 and CDR2 from the germline V gene are KGHSH and LQKENI. The trim removed 3 bases at V and 4 bases at J, leaving 4 bases unmatched. This chain's CDR3 is CASSPGLERETQYF. DNA for the CDR3: TGTGCCAGCTCACCGGGACTAGAGCGAGAGACCCAGTACTTC. Combining the CDR3 with reference TRBV18 and TRBJ2-5 gives the whole variable domain NAGVMQNPRHLVRRRGQEARLRCSPMKGHSHVYWYRQLPEEGLKFMVYLQKENIIDESGMPKERFSAEFPKEGPSILRIQQVVRGDSAAYFCASSPGLERETQYFGPGTRLLVL.

The V call is TRBV5-4, the J call TRBJ2-5, with TRBD2 matching over 11 bases. Per the germline V gene, CDR1 is SGHNT and CDR2 is YYREEE (reference sequence). This CDR3 comprises 16 residues. V gave up 4 bases and J gave up 0 bases; unmatched junction bases: 5. The CDR3 is CASSLLAGEDQETQYF. In nucleotides, the CDR3 is TGTGCCAGCAGCCTACTAGCGGGAGAGGACCAAGAGACCCAGTACTTC.